These T cell receptor beta chains were read from a single sample in a study of chronic HIV infection and antiretroviral therapy. From the 5' RACE reads, TCRdb called clonotypes with MiXCR, one entry per CDR3 protein. This table holds 25,000 to 35,000 distinct CDR3 sequences, roughly 9.1% found once. Sequenced sample: peripheral blood. The receptors here all came from an adult who had HIV and had not received antiretroviral therapy, or was an uninfected healthy control (not recorded which). CDR3s include the opening cysteine and the closing phenylalanine or tryptophan. D genes are given only for firm matches. Only some rows state a clone size, as once, few, many or a class for expanded clones.

V gene: TRBV29-1; clone size: few; D gene: -; J gene: TRBJ1-1; CDR3 DNA: TGCAGCGTTGAAATAGACGTTAGAGTGACTGAAGCTTTCTTT; CDR3 protein: CSVEIDVRVTEAFF
V gene: TRBV12-5; clone size: -; D gene: -; J gene: TRBJ1-6; CDR3 DNA: TGTGCTAGTGGGCTTAATTCACCCCTCCACTTT; CDR3 protein: CASGLNSPLHF
V gene: TRBV2; clone size: -; D gene: -; J gene: TRBJ2-4; CDR3 DNA: TGTGCCAGCTATTTCGGCGGGCGCCAAAACATTCAGTACTTC; CDR3 protein: CASYFGGRQNIQYF
V gene: TRBV6-2/TRBV6-3; clone size: many; D gene: -; J gene: TRBJ2-6; CDR3 DNA: TGTGCCAGCAGTTACTTGGTCAGCTCTGGGGCCAACGTCCTGACTTTC; CDR3 protein: CASSYLVSSGANVLTF
V gene: TRBV19; clone size: -; D gene: -; J gene: TRBJ2-3; CDR3 DNA: TGTGCCAGTAGTATAGATCTCCCCGGGGATGATACGCAGTATTTT; CDR3 protein: CASSIDLPGDDTQYF
V gene: TRBV20-1; clone size: few; D gene: -; J gene: TRBJ1-3; CDR3 DNA: TGCAGTGCGACTACGGACACAACCTCTGGAAACACCATATATTTT; CDR3 protein: CSATTDTTSGNTIYF
V gene: TRBV9; clone size: few; D gene: -; J gene: TRBJ1-5; CDR3 DNA: TGTGCCAGCAGTCTGGGGGGACCAAATAGCAATCAGCCCCAGCATTTT; CDR3 protein: CASSLGGPNSNQPQHF
V gene: TRBV20-1; clone size: many; D gene: -; J gene: TRBJ2-1; CDR3 DNA: TGCAGTGCTCCCCGACAGGACGCCTCCTACAATGAGCAGTTCTTC; CDR3 protein: CSAPRQDASYNEQFF
V gene: TRBV10-3; clone size: few; D gene: TRBD1; J gene: TRBJ2-6; CDR3 DNA: TGTGCCATCAGCCCGGGACAGGCGATCTCTGGGGCCAACGTCCTGACTTTC; CDR3 protein: CAISPGQAISGANVLTF
V gene: TRBV5-5; clone size: -; D gene: -; J gene: TRBJ1-1; CDR3 DNA: TGTGCCAGCAGCGTGGGACAGAACACTGAAGCTTTCTTT; CDR3 protein: CASSVGQNTEAFF
V gene: TRBV6-4; clone size: medium-sized; D gene: -; J gene: TRBJ2-3; CDR3 DNA: TGTGCCAGCAGTGACGAGGCAGGCACAGATACGCAGTATTTT; CDR3 protein: CASSDEAGTDTQYF
V gene: TRBV29-1; clone size: many; D gene: TRBD1; J gene: TRBJ2-7; CDR3 DNA: TGCAGCGTTGAAACAGGGGTCCCCTACGAGCAGTACTTC; CDR3 protein: CSVETGVPYEQYF
V gene: TRBV10-3; clone size: few; D gene: -; J gene: TRBJ1-5; CDR3 DNA: TGTGCCATCAGCCAGGGAAGCAATCAGCCCCAGCATTTT; CDR3 protein: CAISQGSNQPQHF
V gene: TRBV7-2; clone size: once; D gene: -; J gene: TRBJ2-1; CDR3 DNA: TGTGCCAGCAGCGCAGACGGGTACAATGAGCAGTTCTTC; CDR3 protein: CASSADGYNEQFF
V gene: TRBV21-1; clone size: many; D gene: -; J gene: TRBJ2-7; CDR3 DNA: TGTGCCAGCAGCAATGCCCGCGGGACTAGCGGGATAGTCTACGAGCAGTACTTC; CDR3 protein: CASSNARGTSGIVYEQYF
V gene: TRBV6-2/TRBV6-3; clone size: few; D gene: -; J gene: TRBJ1-4; CDR3 DNA: TGTGCCAGCAGAGACGCGGACAGCATAGCAACTAATGAAAAACTGTTTTTT; CDR3 protein: CASRDADSIATNEKLFF
V gene: TRBV5-1; clone size: many; D gene: TRBD1; J gene: TRBJ2-3; CDR3 DNA: TGCGCCAGCAGCCACACCGGGACAGGGGTCCCAGATACGCAGTATTTT; CDR3 protein: CASSHTGTGVPDTQYF
V gene: TRBV27; clone size: -; D gene: -; J gene: TRBJ1-6; CDR3 DNA: TGTGCCAGCAGTTTATTGGTCGGAGAGCTAAATTCACCCCTCCACTTT; CDR3 protein: CASSLLVGELNSPLHF
V gene: TRBV29-1; clone size: many; D gene: -; J gene: TRBJ1-2; CDR3 DNA: TGCAGCGTGAGGACACGGCTACCTAACTATGGCTACACCTTC; CDR3 protein: CSVRTRLPNYGYTF
V gene: TRBV4-1; clone size: many; D gene: TRBD2; J gene: TRBJ2-7; CDR3 DNA: TGCGCCAGCAGCCAAGTTGATACTAGCGGGATCGAGCAGTACTTC; CDR3 protein: CASSQVDTSGIEQYF
V gene: TRBV4-1; clone size: many; D gene: -; J gene: TRBJ1-5; CDR3 DNA: TGCGCCAGCAGCCACGCCGACAGATTTAGGGGCAATCAGCCCCAGCATTTT; CDR3 protein: CASSHADRFRGNQPQHF
V gene: TRBV12-3/TRBV12-4; clone size: many; D gene: -; J gene: TRBJ1-1; CDR3 DNA: TGTGCCAGCAGGAGGTCTTCTGAAGCTTTCTTT; CDR3 protein: CASRRSSEAFF
V gene: TRBV7-9; clone size: -; D gene: TRBD2; J gene: TRBJ2-5; CDR3 DNA: TGTGCCAGCAGCTCCCGGACTAGCGGGAGGGCCTGGCGAGAGACCCAGTACTTC; CDR3 protein: CASSSRTSGRAWRETQYF
V gene: TRBV29-1; clone size: many; D gene: -; J gene: TRBJ2-1; CDR3 DNA: TGCAGCGTTGCCCGCGGGACCACCTACAATGAGCAGTTCTTC; CDR3 protein: CSVARGTTYNEQFF
V gene: TRBV20-1; clone size: many; D gene: -; J gene: TRBJ2-7; CDR3 DNA: TGCAGTGCTCGGACCGACCTCTCCTACGAGCAGTACTTC; CDR3 protein: CSARTDLSYEQYF
V gene: TRBV10-3; clone size: many; D gene: -; J gene: TRBJ2-2; CDR3 DNA: TGTGCCACGAAACAGGTTGCGGGCACCGGGGAGCTGTTTTTT; CDR3 protein: CATKQVAGTGELFF
V gene: TRBV5-1; clone size: -; D gene: -; J gene: TRBJ1-4; CDR3 DNA: TGCGCCAGCAGAGGGGCAGGGCCGAATGAAAAACTGTTTTTT; CDR3 protein: CASRGAGPNEKLFF
V gene: TRBV7-9; clone size: few; D gene: TRBD1; J gene: TRBJ2-5; CDR3 DNA: TGTGCCAGCAGCTCCACTTCCGGGACAGGGGTAGAGACCCAGTACTTC; CDR3 protein: CASSSTSGTGVETQYF
V gene: TRBV10-3; clone size: few; D gene: -; J gene: TRBJ2-2; CDR3 DNA: TGTGCCACGGGGAGAGGGGGGAACACCGGGGAGCTGTTTTTT; CDR3 protein: CATGRGGNTGELFF
V gene: TRBV6-5; clone size: many; D gene: -; J gene: TRBJ1-2; CDR3 DNA: TGTGCCAGCAGTTACTCTAGGGAGGGCTACTATGGCTACACCTTC; CDR3 protein: CASSYSREGYYGYTF
V gene: TRBV29-1; clone size: few; D gene: TRBD2; J gene: TRBJ2-1; CDR3 DNA: TGCAGCGTTGAGCCGTGGGGACTAGCGGGGGACAATGAGCAGTTCTTC; CDR3 protein: CSVEPWGLAGDNEQFF
V gene: TRBV29-1; clone size: few; D gene: -; J gene: TRBJ1-5; CDR3 DNA: TGCAGCGTTGAGGAGGGCTCCAGCAATCAGCCCCAGCATTTT; CDR3 protein: CSVEEGSSNQPQHF
V gene: TRBV5-1; clone size: few; D gene: TRBD2; J gene: TRBJ2-5; CDR3 DNA: TGCGCCAGCAGCTGGGAGGGTTGGGAGACCCAGTACTTC; CDR3 protein: CASSWEGWETQYF
V gene: TRBV4-1; clone size: -; D gene: -; J gene: TRBJ2-7; CDR3 DNA: TGCGCCAGCAGCCAGGTCGCGGGGATTTACGAGCAGTACTTC; CDR3 protein: CASSQVAGIYEQYF
V gene: TRBV18; clone size: -; D gene: -; J gene: TRBJ1-3; CDR3 DNA: TGTGCCTGCTCACCACCGGGATCTGGAAACACCATATATTTT; CDR3 protein: CACSPPGSGNTIYF
V gene: TRBV6-1; clone size: many; D gene: TRBD2; J gene: TRBJ2-3; CDR3 DNA: TGTGCCAGCAGTGGAGGGACTAGCGGGGGAACAGATACGCAGTATTTT; CDR3 protein: CASSGGTSGGTDTQYF
V gene: TRBV3-1; clone size: few; D gene: TRBD2; J gene: TRBJ2-1; CDR3 DNA: TGTGCCAGCAAGGAAGCTAGCGGGGAGGATGAGCAGTTCTTC; CDR3 protein: CASKEASGEDEQFF
V gene: TRBV29-1; clone size: -; D gene: TRBD1; J gene: TRBJ1-2; CDR3 DNA: TGCAGCGTTCCCCCTGGACAGGGTGCGAGCTATGGCTACACCTTC; CDR3 protein: CSVPPGQGASYGYTF
V gene: TRBV29-1; clone size: few; D gene: -; J gene: TRBJ1-2; CDR3 DNA: TGCAGCGTTGAATGGCAACAGACTAACTATGGCTACACCTTC; CDR3 protein: CSVEWQQTNYGYTF
V gene: TRBV5-6; clone size: -; D gene: -; J gene: TRBJ2-7; CDR3 DNA: TGTGCCAGCAGCTCCGGAGGGGCCCTCTCCTACGAGCAGTACTTC; CDR3 protein: CASSSGGALSYEQYF
V gene: TRBV29-1; clone size: many; D gene: -; J gene: TRBJ1-1; CDR3 DNA: TGCAGCGGCGTACTAATGAACACTGAAGCTTTCTTT; CDR3 protein: CSGVLMNTEAFF
V gene: TRBV5-1; clone size: many; D gene: -; J gene: TRBJ1-6; CDR3 DNA: TGCGCCAGCAGCTTGGACCTCCGGGACCCTCGGGTCCTCCACTTT; CDR3 protein: CASSLDLRDPRVLHF
V gene: TRBV2; clone size: -; D gene: -; J gene: TRBJ2-7; CDR3 DNA: TGTGCCAGCAGGGCGGGACAGTTCTACGAGCAGTACTTC; CDR3 protein: CASRAGQFYEQYF
V gene: TRBV10-3; clone size: -; D gene: -; J gene: TRBJ1-1; CDR3 DNA: TGTGCCATCAGTGAGGGACCCAGGGCGACAGAAGCTTTCTTT; CDR3 protein: CAISEGPRATEAFF
V gene: TRBV3-1; clone size: -; D gene: -; J gene: TRBJ2-6; CDR3 DNA: TGTGCCAGCAGCCCACTACAGGGTAGGGCTGGGGCCAACGTCCTGACTTTC; CDR3 protein: CASSPLQGRAGANVLTF
V gene: TRBV12-3/TRBV12-4; clone size: medium-sized; D gene: -; J gene: TRBJ2-3; CDR3 DNA: TGTGCCAGCAGTTTAGGGCTGGGAGGCACAGATACGCAGTATTTT; CDR3 protein: CASSLGLGGTDTQYF
V gene: TRBV29-1; clone size: many; D gene: -; J gene: TRBJ1-1; CDR3 DNA: TGCAGCGTTGAGTGGGACACTGAAGCTTTCTTT; CDR3 protein: CSVEWDTEAFF
V gene: TRBV27; clone size: many; D gene: TRBD1; J gene: TRBJ1-1; CDR3 DNA: TGTGCCAGCAGTTTAGGGGCAGGGGACAGACGCACTGAAGCTTTCTTT; CDR3 protein: CASSLGAGDRRTEAFF
V gene: TRBV10-3; clone size: -; D gene: -; J gene: TRBJ1-3; CDR3 DNA: TGTGCCATCAGCCGTCCAAGGGAGGATCCTTCTGGAAACACCATATATTTT; CDR3 protein: CAISRPREDPSGNTIYF